These 22 T cell receptor beta chains share one sample of origin, sequenced in a study of CD8 T cells in Susac syndrome. An input of about 0.5 to 1 ug of RNA was subjected to reverse transcription using random hexamers. TCRdb redid the calling of the immunoSEQ multiplex PCR reads with MiXCR, one entry per CDR3 protein. The data show approximately 180,000 distinct CDR3 sequences, 95% seen once. Sequenced input: CD4+ T cells from PBMCs. The receptors derive from a human donor with multiple sclerosis.

The J gene is TRBJ1-6, the V gene TRBV30; tentative D call: TRBD1 (6 bases). The germline V gene has CDR1 GTSNPN and CDR2 SVGIG (reference sequence). The CDR3 contains 15 residues. The V gene lost 8 bases and the J gene lost 4 bases, with 18 bases spanning the gap. CDR3 bases: TGTGCCGGGGGCAAGCAAGTTCAGTATAATTCACCCCTCCACTTT. This translates into CAGGKQVQYNSPLHF.

The rearrangement joins TRBV3-1 to TRBJ2-3; D remains unclear. V was cut by 0 bases and J by 4 bases, with 5 bases left in between. The germline V gene encodes CDR1 LGHDT and CDR2 YNNKEL (reference sequence). This CDR3 contains 13 residues. The CDR3 coding sequence is TGTGCCAGCAGCCAAGATCCCCCAGATACGCAGTATTTT. This encodes CASSQDPPDTQYF.

The chain joins TRBV30 to TRBJ1-2, with 7 nucleotides matching TRBD1. CDR3 length: 13 amino acids. With V trimmed by 5 bases and J by 3 bases, 6 bases remained unmatched. The germline V gene has CDR1 GTSNPN and CDR2 SVGIG (reference sequence). The CDR3 nucleotides read TGTGCCTGGGCAGGGGGTTTCGACTATGGCTACACCTTC. It codes for CAWAGGFDYGYTF.

V is TRBV11-2 and J is TRBJ2-2; 13 nucleotides line up with TRBD2. The germline V gene encodes CDR1 SGHAT and CDR2 FQNNGV. CDR3 size: 16 residues. Unmatched junction bases numbered 7, after V lost 4 bases and J lost 8 bases. The CDR3 DNA reads as TGTGCCAGCAGCTCGCCGGGACTAGCGGGGTTAGGGGAGCTGTTTTTT. It codes for CASSSPGLAGLGELFF.

V usage is TRBV9 and J usage is TRBJ2-3; unclear D gene. This CDR3 is 12 amino acids long. CDR1 SGDLS and CDR2 YYNGEE come from the germline V gene. Trimming shortened V by 0 bases and J by 5 bases, and 4 bases separated the two germline ends. The CDR3 loop reads CASSVVKDTQYF. CDR3 nucleotides: TGTGCCAGCAGCGTAGTAAAAGATACGCAGTATTTT. Looking up the rest from reference TRBV9 and TRBJ2-3 gives the full variable domain: DSGVTQTPKHLITATGQRVTLRCSPRSGDLSVYWYQQSLDQGLQFLIQYYNGEERAKGNILERFSAQQFPDLHSELNLSSLELGDSALYFCASSVVKDTQYFGPGTRLTVL.

V and J are TRBV4-1 and TRBJ1-1, with D hard to call. Germline assignment: CDR1 MGHRA and CDR2 YSYEKL. The V gene lost 3 bases and the J gene lost 0 bases, with 14 bases spanning the gap. The CDR3 has 16 residues. The CDR3 spells CASSQRAAVMNTEAFF. The CDR3 nucleotides read TGCGCCAGCAGCCAGCGTGCGGCCGTCATGAACACTGAAGCTTTCTTT.

The V gene is TRBV30, the J gene TRBJ1-1; D unclear. Germline assignment: CDR1 GTSNPN and CDR2 SVGIG (reference sequence). The length of the CDR3 is 13 residues. Trimming pared 5 bases from V and 1 base from J, leaving 11 bases between. Written as DNA, the CDR3 is TGTGCCTGGGCCCGGGATTCGAACACTGAAGCTTTCTTT. Its translation: CAWARDSNTEAFF.

The chain combines TRBV20-1 with TRBJ2-3; D ambiguous. This CDR3 has 13 amino acids. The V gene lost 3 bases and the J gene lost 2 bases, with 9 bases spanning the gap. Germline V gives CDR1 DFQATT, CDR2 SNEGSKA (reference sequence). This CDR3 is CSASKTPTDTQYF. The CDR3 DNA reads as TGCAGTGCTAGTAAGACACCCACAGATACGCAGTATTTT.

The J gene is TRBJ2-1, the V gene TRBV6-1, with TRBD1 matching over 7 bases. In germline, CDR1 is MNHNS, CDR2 SASEGT. This CDR3 spans 16 amino acids. V lost 6 bases to trimming and J lost 2 bases; unmatched junction nucleotides: 10. The CDR3 DNA reads as TGTGCCAGCAGAGCCTCCCTAGGGGGCCCCTACAATGAGCAGTTCTTC. Translating gives CASRASLGGPYNEQFF.

The DNA of the CDR3 is TGTGCCAGCAGCTTCGATCGGGCCACTGAAGCTTTCTTT. Amino acids: CASSFDRATEAFF. This chain links TRBV5-4 with TRBJ1-1; D is unresolved. The germline V gene encodes CDR1 SGHNT and CDR2 YYREEE (reference sequence). This CDR3 spans 13 amino acids. V was cut by 2 bases and J by 4 bases, with 9 bases left in between.

The rearrangement links TRBV9 to TRBJ2-7; D is unresolved. This CDR3 comprises 14 residues. Germline V gene data show CDR1 as SGDLS and CDR2 as YYNGEE. Between the trimmed V and J ends, which lost 0 bases and 6 bases, there was a span of 13 bases. The CDR3 region is CASSVEASRREQYF. DNA for the CDR3: TGTGCCAGCAGCGTAGAAGCTAGTCGGCGCGAGCAGTACTTC.

The rearrangement joins TRBV18 to TRBJ1-5, with D unresolved. Germline-derived CDR1 and CDR2 are KGHSH and LQKENI. V was trimmed by 2 bases and J by 0 bases, leaving 8 bases between them. The CDR3 has 15 residues. CDR3 DNA: TGTGCCAGCTCACCAGGGCAGATTAGCAATCAGCCCCAGCATTTT. Its protein product is CASSPGQISNQPQHF.

J is TRBJ1-5 and V is TRBV13; a weak D match, TRBD1 (6 bases). CDR3 length: 15 residues. Germline values: CDR1 PRHDT, CDR2 FYEKMQ (reference sequence). V shed 0 bases and J shed 5 bases, with 11 bases lying between them. This CDR3 is CASSLGGPGDQPQHF. In nucleotides, the CDR3 is TGTGCCAGCAGCTTAGGAGGGCCAGGGGATCAGCCCCAGCATTTT.

This clonotype was picked up a small number of times. J is TRBJ2-1 and V is TRBV12-3 or TRBV12-4, with unresolved D. The germline V and J ends were trimmed by 1 base and 5 bases, with 6 bases remaining between them. The CDR3 loop spans 13 amino acids. CDR3 sequence: CASSLGQHNEQFF. For the CDR3, the DNA is TGTGCCAGCAGTTTAGGGCAGCACAATGAGCAGTTCTTC.

The chain is built from TRBV20-1 and TRBJ1-2; D is undetermined. The CDR3 has 14 residues. The V gene lost 0 bases and the J gene lost 4 bases, with 12 bases spanning the gap. The V gene's germline CDR1 is DFQATT and CDR2 SNEGSKA (reference sequence). CDR3 region: CSAREGGRSYGYTF. CDR3 DNA: TGCAGTGCTAGAGAGGGTGGACGGAGCTATGGCTACACCTTC.

This clonotype turned up a few times. The CDR3 here is CASGFTDTQYF. The CDR3 DNA reads TGTGCTAGTGGATTCACAGATACGCAGTATTTT. The chain uses TRBV12-5 and TRBJ2-3; no reliable D call. Trimming removed 6 bases at V and 2 bases at J, with 3 bases between. Germline V gene sequence: CDR1 LGHNT, CDR2 FRNRAP. The length of the CDR3 is 11 residues.

V gene TRBV15 combines with J gene TRBJ2-1; 11 nucleotides line up with TRBD1. V shed 3 bases and J 9 bases; nucleotides not matched to a gene: 1. The length of the CDR3 is 13 residues. From germline, CDR1 is LNHNV and CDR2 YYDKDF (reference sequence). The CDR3 region has the DNA TGTGCCACCAGCAGGGACAGGGGGCCTGAGCAGTTCTTC. Its translation is CATSRDRGPEQFF.

The V call is TRBV12-3 or TRBV12-4, the J call TRBJ2-2; D uncertain. This CDR3 is 15 amino acids long. Trimming stripped 3 bases from V and 5 bases from J, with 13 bases between. CDR3 protein: CASSLRGFGTGELFF. The CDR3 nucleotides read TGTGCCAGCAGTTTGCGAGGTTTTGGGACCGGGGAGCTGTTTTTT.

The chain carries TRBV5-1 and TRBJ2-1; no clear D gene. The length of the CDR3 is 15 residues. Trimming removed 8 bases at V and 0 bases at J, with 15 bases between. Per the germline V gene, CDR1 is SGHRS and CDR2 is YFSETQ. The CDR3: CASGPGPSSYNEQFF. CDR3 bases: TGCGCCAGTGGCCCGGGCCCCAGCTCCTACAATGAGCAGTTCTTC.

The CDR3 sequence: CASSLGAEGADTQYF. CDR3 nucleotide sequence: TGCGCCAGCAGCTTAGGGGCGGAGGGGGCAGATACGCAGTATTTT. The V and J genes are TRBV5-1 and TRBJ2-3; perhaps D is TRBD1 or TRBD2 (6 bases each). With 2 bases removed from V and 4 bases from J, the gap between germline ends came to 14 bases. CDR1 is SGHRS and CDR2 is YFSETQ in the germline V gene. This CDR3 comprises 15 residues.

The chain employs TRBV7-9 and TRBJ2-7; 7 nucleotides align to TRBD1. Germline values: CDR1 SEHNR, CDR2 FQNEAQ (reference sequence). Trimming took 3 bases from V and 7 from J; bases not matched to a gene: 3. The CDR3 totals 12 residues. The CDR3 DNA reads TGTGCCAGCAGCTTCACAGGGGTTGAGCAGTACTTC. Translated: CASSFTGVEQYF.

The chain employs TRBV27 and TRBJ2-3, with 7 nucleotides matching TRBD2. Germline CDR1 MNHEY, CDR2 SMNVEV (reference sequence). The CDR3 loop spans 17 amino acids. V lost 3 bases, J lost 1 base, and 10 bases stayed unmatched. The CDR3 here is CASSFYGGEGRTDTQYF. CDR3 DNA sequence: TGTGCCAGCAGTTTTTACGGCGGGGAGGGGCGCACAGATACGCAGTATTTT.